One and the same sample provided the 14 T cell receptor beta chains below, sequenced in a study of OX40 agonist ivuxolimab in advanced cancers. The assay was immunoSEQ multiplex PCR, and TCRdb's table has in-frame clones only and misses some. The data hold 45,000 to 65,000 clones, with about 80% observed a single time. The material was CD4+ or CD8+ T cells sorted from blood, obtained in a trial of the OX40 agonist ivuxolimab. The receptors come from an adult with an advanced solid tumor such as melanoma, head and neck, liver or kidney cancer.

This rearrangement joins TRBV6-5 to TRBJ2-7; D assignment may be TRBD1 or TRBD2 (5 bases each). Per the germline V gene, CDR1 is MNHEY and CDR2 is SVGAGI. CDR3 length equals 13 residues. V gave up 7 bases and J gave up 3 bases, with 13 bases separating them. The DNA of the CDR3 is TGTGCCAGCAAACCACTAGGGGACTACGAGCAGTACTTC. Encoded protein: CASKPLGDYEQYF.

The chain combines TRBV14 with TRBJ1-1; 9 bases map to TRBD1. V gave up 3 bases and J gave up 6 bases; unmatched junction bases: 14. CDR3 length: 17 amino acids. Germline assignment: CDR1 SGHDN and CDR2 FVKESK. The CDR3 here is CASSHHGTGRGSAEAFF. CDR3 coding DNA: TGTGCCAGCAGCCACCACGGGACAGGGAGAGGGAGCGCTGAAGCTTTCTTT.

This clone was observed once. V is TRBV18 and J is TRBJ2-5; the match to TRBD2 covers 11 bases. This CDR3 has 15 residues. Germline trimming cut 3 bases from V and 3 bases from J; bases unmatched to any gene: 3. Germline V gene data show CDR1 as KGHSH and CDR2 as LQKENI. The CDR3 loop reads CASSPVGLAEETQYF. The CDR3 DNA reads TGTGCCAGCTCACCTGTGGGACTAGCGGAAGAGACCCAGTACTTC.

The chain uses TRBV25-1 and TRBJ2-1; 7 nucleotides agree with TRBD1. This CDR3 has 16 residues. Germline values: CDR1 MGHDK, CDR2 SYGVNS. J lost 8 bases, V lost 3 bases, and 13 bases had no gene match. The CDR3 loop is CASSDKGAVAGHEQFF. CDR3 DNA sequence: TGTGCCAGCAGTGATAAGGGGGCAGTAGCTGGGCATGAGCAGTTCTTC. The whole variable domain, remainder taken from reference TRBV25-1 and TRBJ2-1, is EADIYQTPRYLVIGTGKKITLECSQTMGHDKMYWYQQDPGMELHLIHYSYGVNSTEKGDLSSESTVSRIRTEHFPLTLESARPSHTSQYLCASSDKGAVAGHEQFFGPGTRLTVL.

The genes are TRBV28 and TRBJ2-7; no clear D. The CDR3 is made up of 11 amino acids. V was shortened by 3 bases and J by 7 bases, with 7 bases between the two germline ends. Germline V gene data show CDR1 as MDHEN and CDR2 as SYDVKM. CDR3: CASSFLFEQYF. The CDR3 coding sequence is TGTGCCAGCAGTTTTTTGTTTGAGCAGTACTTC.

This clone has just a few counts. The chain couples TRBV4-3 to TRBJ2-3; no definite D call. Germline CDR1 reads LGHNA; CDR2 reads YSLEER. This CDR3 is built from 14 residues. The V gene lost 1 base and the J gene lost 5 bases, with 10 bases spanning the gap. CDR3 nucleotide sequence: TGCGCCAGCAGCCAAGTCCTACACAGAGATACGCAGTATTTT. Encoded protein: CASSQVLHRDTQYF.

In its sample, this clone was seen once. The chain employs TRBV6-1 and TRBJ2-7, with TRBD2 matching over 12 bases. CDR1 is MNHNS and CDR2 is SASEGT in the germline V gene. Unmatched junction bases numbered 8, after V lost 5 bases and J lost 6 bases. The CDR3 runs to 15 residues. DNA for the CDR3: TGTGCCAGCAGTAGAAATGGACTAGCGGGGAGCGAGCAGTACTTC. It yields the protein CASSRNGLAGSEQYF.

The V gene is TRBV19, the J gene TRBJ1-1, with 9 nucleotides matching TRBD1. The CDR3 has 16 residues. Trimming took 4 bases from V and 6 from J; bases not matched to a gene: 12. From germline, CDR1 is LNHDA and CDR2 SQIVND (reference sequence). The CDR3 coding sequence is TGTGCCAGTAGTAAGGGAAAGGGACAGGGTTATTCTGAAGCTTTCTTT. Translating gives CASSKGKGQGYSEAFF.

The rearrangement joins TRBV30 to TRBJ1-1; a possible D gene is TRBD1 (5 bases). The V end lost 3 bases, the J end lost 5 bases, and 22 bases lay between the germline ends. The CDR3 has 16 residues. Germline CDR1 GTSNPN, CDR2 SVGIG (reference sequence). CDR3: CAWRVNLWGEGTEAFF. CDR3 bases: TGTGCCTGGAGGGTTAATCTATGGGGCGAAGGGACTGAAGCTTTCTTT.

This chain connects TRBV6-6 to TRBJ1-5; TRBD1 aligns across 7 bases. With V trimmed by 8 bases and J by 5 bases, 12 bases remained unmatched. This CDR3 is 15 amino acids long. Germline assignment: CDR1 MNHNY and CDR2 SVGAGI (reference sequence). CDR3 in amino acids: CASGPHDRVDQPQHF. For the CDR3, the DNA is TGTGCCAGCGGTCCCCATGACAGGGTCGATCAGCCCCAGCATTTT.

This chain uses TRBV6-5 with TRBJ1-1; D call uncertain. V lost 1 base and J 8 bases, leaving 5 bases between the germline ends. This CDR3 contains 11 residues. Germline CDR1 reads MNHEY; CDR2 reads SVGAGI. CDR3 DNA sequence: TGTGCCAGCAGTTACTTCGGAGAAGCTTTCTTT. Translating gives CASSYFGEAFF.

This chain links TRBV19 with TRBJ2-7; D ambiguous. Trimming took off 5 bases at V and 2 bases at J, with 13 bases between the two ends. CDR3 size: 14 residues. Germline V gene data show CDR1 as LNHDA and CDR2 as SQIVND (reference sequence). CDR3 coding DNA: TGTGCCAGTAGTCTGGCAGTTCCCCCCTACGAGCAGTACTTC. Encoded protein: CASSLAVPPYEQYF. The whole variable domain, filled in from reference TRBV19 and TRBJ2-7, reads DGGITQSPKYLFRKEGQNVTLSCEQNLNHDAMYWYRQDPGQGLRLIYYSQIVNDFQKGDIAEGYSVSREKKESFPLTVTSAQKNPTAFYLCASSLAVPPYEQYFGPGTRLTVT.

The gene calls are TRBV6-6 and TRBJ1-1; D is unresolved. The CDR3 consists of 12 residues. Germline V gene lookup returns CDR1 MNHNY and CDR2 SVGAGI (reference sequence). Trimming left V 2 bases short and J 6 bases short, with 7 bases between. In DNA, the CDR3 is TGTGCCAGCAGTTACGACTCTCCTGAAGCTTTCTTT. Protein: CASSYDSPEAFF.

This clone was detected a few times. The J gene is TRBJ2-7, the V gene TRBV29-1; 13 positions agree with TRBD2. In germline, CDR1 is SQVTM, CDR2 ANQGSEA. This CDR3 spans 14 amino acids. With 5 bases clipped from V and 3 bases from J, the junction kept 4 bases outside the gene matches. The CDR3 loop is CSVRLAGGFYEQYF. The CDR3 nucleotides are TGCAGCGTTAGACTAGCGGGAGGATTCTACGAGCAGTACTTC.